The T cell receptor beta chain under discussion was sequenced for a study of post-analysis software for immune sequencing data. Across the study: The study covered relapsing-remitting, secondary progressive and progressive-relapsing courses of multiple sclerosis. Study-level points and caveats: In patients, about 5 TRBV segments were more frequent than in controls, with TRBV5-6, TRBV5-1 and TRBV20-1 among them. Significantly decreased normalized Chao1 diversity was recorded for multiple sclerosis patients relative to controls. The authors found that F measure strongly co-clustered same-batch samples.

The CDR3 length is 13 residues. Germline V CDR1 and CDR2: MDHEN, SYDVKM. V dropped 6 bases and J dropped 1 base, with 9 bases sitting between them. cDNA libraries of TCR beta carried unique molecular identifiers. MiXCR, run by TCRdb on the PCR reads, gives a single entry per CDR3 protein. Of about 190,000 distinct CDR3 sequences in the sample, 25% to 30% were seen once. In regard to this clonotype: The antigen remains undetermined.

Sequenced input: blood. The chain recombines TRBV28 with TRBJ1-2; weak D call: TRBD1 (5 bases). The receptor's source is a girl aged 2-17 years with multiple sclerosis. The DNA of the CDR3 is TGTGCCAGCAGCAGGGCCTTTAACTATGGCTACACCTTC. Translating gives CASSRAFNYGYTF.